A single sample gave rise to the 13 T cell receptor beta chains below, sequenced in a study of vaccination effects on CD4 cells after COVID-19. Around day 10 of culture, CD4+ T cells were separated out. For these receptors, no antigen is known. TCRdb keeps only in-frame clones here, not all; method: immunoSEQ multiplex PCR. The table shows tens of thousands of clones, with about 69% occurring only once. Sequenced here: CD4+ T cells from PBMCs cultured without peptide, sampled before COVID-19 vaccination. All receptors come from a human donor who had a prior SARS-CoV-2 infection.

A few counts support this clone. This chain links TRBV2 with TRBJ2-3, with no clear D. The CDR3 contains 14 residues. CDR1 is SNHLY, CDR2 FYNNEI, per germline. With 6 bases removed from V and 5 bases from J, the gap between germline ends came to 15 bases. The DNA of the CDR3 is TGTGCCAGCAGGCCGCCTGGTTACAGAGATACGCAGTATTTT. Encoded protein: CASRPPGYRDTQYF.

V gene TRBV7-8 combines with J gene TRBJ2-1; 11 bases are a match to TRBD2. V lost 3 bases, J lost 13 bases, and 8 bases stayed unmatched. This CDR3 is 14 amino acids long. Per the germline V gene, CDR1 is SGHVS and CDR2 is FQNEAQ. CDR3 region: CASSLGRLAGPQFF. The CDR3 coding sequence is TGTGCCAGCAGCTTGGGGAGACTAGCGGGGCCCCAGTTCTTC.

The chain couples TRBV5-1 to TRBJ2-4; 10 bases are shared with TRBD1. With V trimmed by 0 bases and J by 7 bases, 4 bases remained unmatched. The CDR3 totals 15 residues. The germline V gene has CDR1 SGHRS and CDR2 YFSETQ. The CDR3: CASSLVAGQGNIQYF. In DNA form, the CDR3 reads TGCGCCAGCAGCTTGGTGGCGGGACAGGGGAACATTCAGTACTTC.

The V and J genes are TRBV6-5 and TRBJ2-2; 9 bases are shared with TRBD1. Germline V gene sequence: CDR1 MNHEY, CDR2 SVGAGI. The CDR3 totals 16 residues. V gave up 2 bases and J gave up 6 bases; unmatched junction bases: 7. DNA of the CDR3: TGTGCCAGCAGTTACAGAGGGAGACAGGGGGCCGGGGAGCTGTTTTTT. As protein: CASSYRGRQGAGELFF.

The genes are TRBV27 and TRBJ2-2; 7 nucleotides match TRBD2. The V gene's germline CDR1 is MNHEY and CDR2 SMNVEV (reference sequence). V was clipped by 5 bases and J by 0 bases; unmatched bases: 12. The CDR3 runs 18 residues. The chain's CDR3 is CASSPQTSSYSNTGELFF. Here the CDR3 DNA reads TGTGCCAGCAGTCCCCAGACTAGCAGCTATTCGAACACCGGGGAGCTGTTTTTT.

A few counts support this clone. CDR3 sequence (DNA): TGTGCCAGTAGCGTCGCCCGGACAGGAAGGGCCGGGACTGAAGCTTTCTTT. It codes for CASSVARTGRAGTEAFF. The V call is TRBV19, the J call TRBJ1-1; 7 nucleotides align to TRBD1. The junction had 18 bases not matched to a gene; V was cut back by 6 bases and J by 5 bases. The germline gives CDR1 LNHDA, CDR2 SQIVND (reference sequence). This CDR3 spans 17 amino acids.

This clone turned up a few times. V gene TRBV30 combines with J gene TRBJ1-5; D is possibly TRBD1 (6 bases). Germline V CDR1 and CDR2: GTSNPN, SVGIG (reference sequence). This CDR3 contains 13 residues. Trimming removed 5 bases from V and 9 bases from J, with 17 bases in between. This CDR3 reads CAWGQQGEGPQHF. CDR3 nucleotide sequence: TGTGCCTGGGGACAACAGGGTGAGGGGCCCCAGCATTTT.

The sample holds a few counts of this clone. The genes are TRBV5-1 and TRBJ2-1, with TRBD1 as a possible D gene (6 bases). Looked up from germline, CDR1 is SGHRS and CDR2 is YFSETQ. Trimming took 4 bases from V and 6 from J, leaving 14 bases between them. The length of the CDR3 is 14 residues. This CDR3 is CASSVQGRINEQFF. CDR3 DNA: TGCGCCAGCAGCGTACAGGGACGGATCAATGAGCAGTTCTTC.

The chain uses TRBV13 and TRBJ2-7; D not resolved. CDR1 is PRHDT and CDR2 is FYEKMQ in the germline V gene (reference sequence). The V gene lost 0 bases and the J gene lost 8 bases, with 8 bases spanning the gap. This CDR3 has 12 residues. The CDR3 is CASSLGLSKQYF. CDR3 nucleotide sequence: TGTGCCAGCAGCTTAGGCCTGTCGAAGCAGTACTTC.

The V and J genes are TRBV5-6 and TRBJ1-2; D perhaps matches TRBD1 (5 bases). Germline V lookup: CDR1 SGHDT, CDR2 YYEEEE. This CDR3 is built from 17 residues. The V end was cut by 1 base, the J end by 8 bases, with 24 bases between. CDR3: CASSLLGTGEKRGGYTF. CDR3 in DNA: TGTGCCAGCAGCTTGCTGGGGACGGGGGAAAAGAGGGGAGGCTACACCTTC.

The table lists this clone with a count of one. The chain recombines TRBV5-1 with TRBJ1-2, with D unresolved. With 1 base removed from V and 3 bases from J, the gap between germline ends came to 10 bases. CDR3 length: 14 residues. Per the germline V gene, CDR1 is SGHRS and CDR2 is YFSETQ. The CDR3 sequence: CASSLIGSDYGYTF. The CDR3 DNA reads TGCGCCAGCAGCTTGATCGGAAGTGACTATGGCTACACCTTC.

The rearrangement links TRBV28 to TRBJ1-4, with D tentatively TRBD1 (6 bases). Germline-derived CDR1 and CDR2 are MDHEN and SYDVKM. Trimming stripped 6 bases from V and 5 bases from J, with 16 bases between. The CDR3 length is 15 residues. The DNA for the CDR3 is TGTGCCAGCAGCTCGGTTGGGGGCGCGAATGAAAAACTGTTTTTT. It is translated as CASSSVGGANEKLFF.

This clone has just a few counts. The V and J genes are TRBV6-2 or TRBV6-3 and TRBJ2-1; no reliable D call. The CDR3 contains 12 residues. Trimming shortened V by 6 bases and J by 13 bases, and 16 bases separated the two germline ends. CDR1 MNHEY and CDR2 SVGEGT come from the germline V gene. CDR3 sequence (DNA): TGTGCCAGCAGCGACGAACAGTTTAACCAGTTCTTC. It codes for CASSDEQFNQFF.